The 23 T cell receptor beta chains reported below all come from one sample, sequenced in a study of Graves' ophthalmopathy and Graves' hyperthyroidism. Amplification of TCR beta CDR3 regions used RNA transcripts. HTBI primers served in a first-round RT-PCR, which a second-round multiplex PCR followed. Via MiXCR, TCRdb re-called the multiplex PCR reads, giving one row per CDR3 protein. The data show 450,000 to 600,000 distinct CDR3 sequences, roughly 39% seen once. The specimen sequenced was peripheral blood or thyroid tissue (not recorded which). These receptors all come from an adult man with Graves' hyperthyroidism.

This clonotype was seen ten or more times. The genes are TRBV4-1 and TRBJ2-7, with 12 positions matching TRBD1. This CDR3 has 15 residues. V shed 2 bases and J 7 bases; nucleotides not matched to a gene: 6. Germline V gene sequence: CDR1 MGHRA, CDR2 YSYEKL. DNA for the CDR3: TGCGCCAGCAGCCAACCGGGACAGGGGGCTGGGGAGCAGTACTTC. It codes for CASSQPGQGAGEQYF.

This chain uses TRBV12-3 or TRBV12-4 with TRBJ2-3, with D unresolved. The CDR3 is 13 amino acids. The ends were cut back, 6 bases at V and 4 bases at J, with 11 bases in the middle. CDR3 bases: TGTGCCAGCAGCCCCGTGCGATCAGATACGCAGTATTTT. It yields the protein CASSPVRSDTQYF.

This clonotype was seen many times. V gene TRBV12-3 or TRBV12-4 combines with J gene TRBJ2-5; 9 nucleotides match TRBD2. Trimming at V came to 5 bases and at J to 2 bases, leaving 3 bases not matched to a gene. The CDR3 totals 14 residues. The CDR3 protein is CASSTTSGQETQYF. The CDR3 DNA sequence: TGTGCCAGCAGTACGACTAGCGGACAAGAGACCCAGTACTTC.

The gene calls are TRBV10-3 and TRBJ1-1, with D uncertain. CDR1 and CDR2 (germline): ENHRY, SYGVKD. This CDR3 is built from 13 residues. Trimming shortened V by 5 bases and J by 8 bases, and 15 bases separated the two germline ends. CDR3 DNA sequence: TGTGCCATCAGTTCCTGGTCGAGGGCGGAAGCTTTCTTT. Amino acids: CAISSWSRAEAFF.

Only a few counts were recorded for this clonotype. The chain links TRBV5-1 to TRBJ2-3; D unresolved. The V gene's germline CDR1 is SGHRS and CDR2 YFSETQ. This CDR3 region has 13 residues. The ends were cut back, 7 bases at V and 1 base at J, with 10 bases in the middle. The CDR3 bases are TGCGCCAGCTCCCTACGTGGCACAGATACGCAGTATTTT. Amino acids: CASSLRGTDTQYF.

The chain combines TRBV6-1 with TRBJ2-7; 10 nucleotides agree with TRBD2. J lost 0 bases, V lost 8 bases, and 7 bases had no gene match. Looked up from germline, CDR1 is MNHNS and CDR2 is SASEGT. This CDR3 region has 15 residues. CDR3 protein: CASVVTSGSSYEQYF. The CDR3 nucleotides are TGTGCCAGCGTAGTGACTAGCGGGTCCTCCTACGAGCAGTACTTC.

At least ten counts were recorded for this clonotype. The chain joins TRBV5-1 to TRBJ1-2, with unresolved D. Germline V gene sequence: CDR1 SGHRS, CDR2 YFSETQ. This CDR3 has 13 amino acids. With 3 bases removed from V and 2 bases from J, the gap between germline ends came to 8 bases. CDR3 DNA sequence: TGCGCCAGCAGCTATGGACCGAACTATGGCTACACCTTC. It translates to CASSYGPNYGYTF.

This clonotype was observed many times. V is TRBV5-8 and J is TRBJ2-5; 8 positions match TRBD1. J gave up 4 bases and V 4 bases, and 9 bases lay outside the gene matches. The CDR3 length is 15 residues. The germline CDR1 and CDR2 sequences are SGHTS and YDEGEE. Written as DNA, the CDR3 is TGTGCCAGCAGCGAGCCAACAGGGGGAGTAGAGACCCAGTACTTC. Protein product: CASSEPTGGVETQYF.

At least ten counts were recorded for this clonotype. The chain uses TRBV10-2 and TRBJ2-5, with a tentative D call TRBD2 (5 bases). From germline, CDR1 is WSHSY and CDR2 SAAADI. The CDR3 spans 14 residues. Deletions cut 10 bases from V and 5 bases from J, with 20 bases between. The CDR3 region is CATGVSSLFETQYF. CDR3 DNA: TGCGCCACCGGGGTATCAAGTCTTTTCGAGACCCAGTACTTC.

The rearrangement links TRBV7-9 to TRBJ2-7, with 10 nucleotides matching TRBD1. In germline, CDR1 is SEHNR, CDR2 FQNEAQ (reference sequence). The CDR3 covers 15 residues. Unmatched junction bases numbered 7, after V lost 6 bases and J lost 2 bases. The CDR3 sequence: CASSSLTGGPYEQYF. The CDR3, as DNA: TGTGCCAGCAGTTCCTTGACAGGGGGCCCCTACGAGCAGTACTTC.

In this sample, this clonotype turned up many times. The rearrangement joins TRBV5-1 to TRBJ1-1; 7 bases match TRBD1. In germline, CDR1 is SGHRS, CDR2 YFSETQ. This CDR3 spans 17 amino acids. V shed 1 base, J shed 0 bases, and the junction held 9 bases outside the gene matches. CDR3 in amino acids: CASSLRGPFGMNTEAFF. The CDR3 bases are TGCGCCAGCAGCTTGAGGGGGCCGTTCGGCATGAACACTGAAGCTTTCTTT. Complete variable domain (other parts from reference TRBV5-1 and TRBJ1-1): KAGVTQTPRYLIKTRGQQVTLSCSPISGHRSVSWYQQTPGQGLQFLFEYFSETQRNKGNFPGRFSGRQFSNSRSEMNVSTLELGDSALYLCASSLRGPFGMNTEAFFGQGTRLTVV.

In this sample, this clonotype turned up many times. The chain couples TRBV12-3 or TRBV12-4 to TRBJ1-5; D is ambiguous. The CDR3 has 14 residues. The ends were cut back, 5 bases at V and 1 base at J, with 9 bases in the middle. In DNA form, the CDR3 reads TGTGCCAGCAGTGCCGCCTGGAGCAATCAGCCCCAGCATTTT. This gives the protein CASSAAWSNQPQHF.

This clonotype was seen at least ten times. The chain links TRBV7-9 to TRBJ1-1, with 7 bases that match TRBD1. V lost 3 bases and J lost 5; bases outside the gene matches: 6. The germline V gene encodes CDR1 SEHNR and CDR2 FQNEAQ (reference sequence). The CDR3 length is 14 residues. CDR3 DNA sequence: TGTGCCAGCAGCTTGGGAGGGGGCTCAACTGAAGCTTTCTTT. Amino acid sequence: CASSLGGGSTEAFF. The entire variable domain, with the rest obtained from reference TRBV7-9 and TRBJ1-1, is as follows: DTGVSQNPRHKITKRGQNVTFRCDPISEHNRLYWYRQTLGQGPEFLTYFQNEAQLEKSRLLSDRFSAERPKGSFSTLEIQRTEQGDSAMYLCASSLGGGSTEAFFGQGTRLTVV.

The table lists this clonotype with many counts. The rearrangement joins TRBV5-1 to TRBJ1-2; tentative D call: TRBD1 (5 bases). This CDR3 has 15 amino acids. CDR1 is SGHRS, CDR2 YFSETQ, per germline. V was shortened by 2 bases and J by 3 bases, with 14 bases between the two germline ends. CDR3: CASSLGTGADYGYTF. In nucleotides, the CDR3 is TGCGCCAGCAGCTTAGGAACAGGCGCGGACTATGGCTACACCTTC.

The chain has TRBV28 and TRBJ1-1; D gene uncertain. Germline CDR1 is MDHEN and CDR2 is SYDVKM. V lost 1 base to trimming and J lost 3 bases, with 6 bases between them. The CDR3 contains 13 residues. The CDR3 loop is CASSLYPDTEAFF. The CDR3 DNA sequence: TGTGCCAGCAGTTTATATCCGGACACTGAAGCTTTCTTT.

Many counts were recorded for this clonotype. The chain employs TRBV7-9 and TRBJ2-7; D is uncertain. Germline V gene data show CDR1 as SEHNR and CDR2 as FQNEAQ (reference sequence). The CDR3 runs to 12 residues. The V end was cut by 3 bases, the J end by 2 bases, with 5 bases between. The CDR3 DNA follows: TGTGCCAGCAGCTTCCGTACCTACGAGCAGTACTTC. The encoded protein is CASSFRTYEQYF.

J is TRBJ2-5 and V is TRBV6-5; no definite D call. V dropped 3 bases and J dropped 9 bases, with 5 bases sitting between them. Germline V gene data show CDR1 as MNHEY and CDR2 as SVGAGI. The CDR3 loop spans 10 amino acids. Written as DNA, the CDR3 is TGTGCCAGCAGTTATGGGGCCCAGTACTTC. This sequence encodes CASSYGAQYF.

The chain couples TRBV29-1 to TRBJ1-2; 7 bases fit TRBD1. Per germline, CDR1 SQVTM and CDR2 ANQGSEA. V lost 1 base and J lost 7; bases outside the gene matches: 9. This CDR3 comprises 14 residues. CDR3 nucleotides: TGCAGCGTTGAAGGCCTAGGGGGCGCAGGTGGCTACACCTTC. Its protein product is CSVEGLGGAGGYTF.

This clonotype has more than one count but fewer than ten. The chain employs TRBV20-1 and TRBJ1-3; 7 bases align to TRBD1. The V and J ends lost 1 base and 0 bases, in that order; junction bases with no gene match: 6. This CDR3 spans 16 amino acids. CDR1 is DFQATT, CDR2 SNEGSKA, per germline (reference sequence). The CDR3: CSARVGTATSGNTIYF. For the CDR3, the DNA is TGCAGTGCTAGAGTCGGGACAGCCACCTCTGGAAACACCATATATTTT.

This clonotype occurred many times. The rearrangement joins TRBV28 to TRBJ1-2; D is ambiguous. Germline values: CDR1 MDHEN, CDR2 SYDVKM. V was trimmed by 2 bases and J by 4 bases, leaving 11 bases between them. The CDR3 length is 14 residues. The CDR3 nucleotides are TGTGCCAGCAGTTTAGGCGGAGCGGTCTATGGCTACACCTTC. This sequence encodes CASSLGGAVYGYTF.

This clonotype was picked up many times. CDR3 sequence reads: CATSDPTPGQQSVTGELFF. The CDR3 DNA reads TGTGCCACCAGTGACCCTACCCCGGGACAGCAGTCGGTCACCGGGGAGCTGTTTTTT. The J gene is TRBJ2-2, the V gene TRBV24-1, with 7 bases lining up with TRBD1. Germline CDR1 and CDR2: KGHDR and SFDVKD. J gave up 4 bases and V 4 bases, and 17 bases lay outside the gene matches. The CDR3 is 19 amino acids.

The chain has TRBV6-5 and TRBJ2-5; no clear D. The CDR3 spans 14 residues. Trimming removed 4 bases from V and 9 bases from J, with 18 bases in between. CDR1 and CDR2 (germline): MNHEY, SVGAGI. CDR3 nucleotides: TGTGCCAGCAGTTCTACTGGGAATCACCAGCCCCAGTACTTC. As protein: CASSSTGNHQPQYF.

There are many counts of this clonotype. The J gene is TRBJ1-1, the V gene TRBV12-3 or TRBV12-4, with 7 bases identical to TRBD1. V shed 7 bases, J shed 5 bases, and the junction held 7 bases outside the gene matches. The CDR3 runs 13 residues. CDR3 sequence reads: CASTLTGPTEAFF. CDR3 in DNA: TGTGCCAGCACCCTGACAGGGCCAACTGAAGCTTTCTTT.